This TCR beta chain was sequenced in a study of blood T cell repertoires in COVID-19. This CDR3 spans 12 amino acids. V shed 7 bases, J shed 8 bases, and the junction held 7 bases outside the gene matches. Profiling relied on immunoSEQ multiplex PCR, and the TCRdb table lists in-frame clones only, not all of them. Here the sample spans around 250,000 clones, about 87% being singletons. The sample comprised PBMCs or T cells enriched from blood (not recorded which). This chain connects TRBV12-3 or TRBV12-4 to TRBJ1-2; 7 bases map to TRBD1. The receptor was derived from a middle-aged woman with acute COVID-19. The DNA of the CDR3 is TGTGCCAGCACCCCGACAGGGTCAGGCTACACCTTC. As protein: CASTPTGSGYTF.